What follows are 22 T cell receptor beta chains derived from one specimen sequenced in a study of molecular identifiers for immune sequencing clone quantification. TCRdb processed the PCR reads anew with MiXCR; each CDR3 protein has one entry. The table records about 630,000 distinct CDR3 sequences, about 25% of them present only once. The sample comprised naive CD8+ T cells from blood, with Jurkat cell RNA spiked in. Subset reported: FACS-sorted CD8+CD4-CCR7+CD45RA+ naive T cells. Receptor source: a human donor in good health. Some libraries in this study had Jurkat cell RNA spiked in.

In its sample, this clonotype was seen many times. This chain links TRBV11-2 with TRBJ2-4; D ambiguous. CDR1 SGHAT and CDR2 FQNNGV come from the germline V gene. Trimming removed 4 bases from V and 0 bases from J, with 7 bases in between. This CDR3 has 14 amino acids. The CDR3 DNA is TGTGCCAGCAGCTCTTTCCTAGCCAAAAACATTCAGTACTTC. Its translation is CASSSFLAKNIQYF.

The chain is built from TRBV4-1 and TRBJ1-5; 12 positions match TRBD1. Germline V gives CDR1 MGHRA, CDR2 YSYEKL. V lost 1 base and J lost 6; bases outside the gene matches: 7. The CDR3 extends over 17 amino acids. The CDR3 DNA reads TGCGCCAGCAGCCAAGGGGTCGGGACAGGGGGCTTTCAGCCCCAGCATTTT. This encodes CASSQGVGTGGFQPQHF.

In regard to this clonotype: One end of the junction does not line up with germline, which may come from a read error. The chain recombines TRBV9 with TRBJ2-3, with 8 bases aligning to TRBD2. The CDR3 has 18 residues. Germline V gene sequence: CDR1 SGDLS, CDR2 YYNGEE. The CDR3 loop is CASSVATRGTSYTGTQYF. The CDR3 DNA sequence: TGTGCCAGCAGCGTAGCTACGAGGGGGACTAGTTACACAGGTACGCAGTATTTT.

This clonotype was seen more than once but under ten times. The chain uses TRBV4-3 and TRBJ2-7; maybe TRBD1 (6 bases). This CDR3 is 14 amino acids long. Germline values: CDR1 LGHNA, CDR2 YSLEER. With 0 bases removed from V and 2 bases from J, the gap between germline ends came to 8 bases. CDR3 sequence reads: CASSQDRQAYEQYF. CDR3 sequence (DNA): TGCGCCAGCAGCCAAGATCGACAGGCCTACGAGCAGTACTTC.

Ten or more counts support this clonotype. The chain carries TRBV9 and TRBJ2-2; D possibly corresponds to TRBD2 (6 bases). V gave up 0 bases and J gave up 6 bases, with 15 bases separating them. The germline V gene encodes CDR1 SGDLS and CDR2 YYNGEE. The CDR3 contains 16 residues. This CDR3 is CASSVATSPGAGELFF. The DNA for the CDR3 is TGTGCCAGCAGCGTAGCTACTAGCCCTGGAGCCGGGGAGCTGTTTTTT.

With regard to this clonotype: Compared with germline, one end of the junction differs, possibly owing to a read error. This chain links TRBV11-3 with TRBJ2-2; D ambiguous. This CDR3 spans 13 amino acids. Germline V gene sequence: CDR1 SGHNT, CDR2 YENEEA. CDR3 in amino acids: CASSLEDTGELFF. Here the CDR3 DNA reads TGTGCCAGCAGTTTAGAAGACACCGGGGAGCTGTTTTTT.

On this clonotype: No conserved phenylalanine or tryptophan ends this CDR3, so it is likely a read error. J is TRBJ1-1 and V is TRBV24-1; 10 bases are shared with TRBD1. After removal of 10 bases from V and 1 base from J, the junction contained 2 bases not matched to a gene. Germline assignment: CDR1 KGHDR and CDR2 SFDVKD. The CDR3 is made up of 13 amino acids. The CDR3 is CATRQGANTEAFL. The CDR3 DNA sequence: TGTGCCACTAGACAGGGGGCGAACACTGAAGCTTTCCTT.

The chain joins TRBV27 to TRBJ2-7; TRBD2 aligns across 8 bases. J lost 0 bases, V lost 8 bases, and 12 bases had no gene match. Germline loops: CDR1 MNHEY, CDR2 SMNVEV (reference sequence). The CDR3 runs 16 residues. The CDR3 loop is CASGYGGGGTSYEQYF. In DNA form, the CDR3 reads TGTGCCAGCGGTTATGGAGGCGGGGGGACCTCCTACGAGCAGTACTTC.

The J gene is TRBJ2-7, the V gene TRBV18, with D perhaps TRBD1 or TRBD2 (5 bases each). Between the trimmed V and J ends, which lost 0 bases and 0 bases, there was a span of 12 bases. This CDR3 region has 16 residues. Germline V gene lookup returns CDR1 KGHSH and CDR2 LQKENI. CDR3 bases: TGTGCCAGCTCACCACCGAAGGGACGAAGCTCCTACGAGCAGTACTTC. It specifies CASSPPKGRSSYEQYF. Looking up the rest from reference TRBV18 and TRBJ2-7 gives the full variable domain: NAGVMQNPRHLVRRRGQEARLRCSPMKGHSHVYWYRQLPEEGLKFMVYLQKENIIDESGMPKERFSAEFPKEGPSILRIQQVVRGDSAAYFCASSPPKGRSSYEQYFGPGTRLTVT.

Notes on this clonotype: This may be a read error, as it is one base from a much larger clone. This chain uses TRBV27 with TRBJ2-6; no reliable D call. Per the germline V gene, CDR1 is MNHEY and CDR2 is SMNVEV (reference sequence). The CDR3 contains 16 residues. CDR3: CAGSLSGGAGANVLTF. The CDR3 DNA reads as TGTGCCGGCAGTTTATCAGGTGGGGCTGGGGCCAACGTCCTGACTTTC.

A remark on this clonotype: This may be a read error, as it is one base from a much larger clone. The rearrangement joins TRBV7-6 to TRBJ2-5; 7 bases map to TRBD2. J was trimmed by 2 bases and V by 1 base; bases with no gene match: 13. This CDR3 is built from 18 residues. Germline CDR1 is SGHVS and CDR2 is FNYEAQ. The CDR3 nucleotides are TGTGCCAGCAGCTTAGTCTCCAAGGTTAACGGGGGGCAAGAGACCCAGTACTTC. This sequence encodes CASSLVSKVNGGQETQYF.

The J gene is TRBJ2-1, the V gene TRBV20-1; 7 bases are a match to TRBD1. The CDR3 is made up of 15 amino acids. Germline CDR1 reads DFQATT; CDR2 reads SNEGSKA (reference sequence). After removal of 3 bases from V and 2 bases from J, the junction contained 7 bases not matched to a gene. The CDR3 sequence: CSASPGQATYNEQFF. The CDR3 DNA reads TGCAGTGCTAGTCCCGGACAGGCTACCTACAATGAGCAGTTCTTC.

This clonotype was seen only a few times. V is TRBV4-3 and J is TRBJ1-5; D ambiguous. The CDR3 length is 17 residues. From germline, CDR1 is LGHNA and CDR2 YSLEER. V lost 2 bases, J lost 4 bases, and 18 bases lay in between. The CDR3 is CASSQNPHPGQNQPQHF. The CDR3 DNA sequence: TGCGCCAGCAGCCAAAATCCACATCCGGGTCAGAATCAGCCCCAGCATTTT.

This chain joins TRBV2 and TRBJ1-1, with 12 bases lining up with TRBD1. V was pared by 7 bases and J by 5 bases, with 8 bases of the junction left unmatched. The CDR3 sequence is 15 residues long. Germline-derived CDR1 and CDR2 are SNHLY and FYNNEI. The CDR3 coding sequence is TGTGCCAGCATGGGACAGGGGGCGCCGGGGACTGAAGCTTTCTTT. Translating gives CASMGQGAPGTEAFF.

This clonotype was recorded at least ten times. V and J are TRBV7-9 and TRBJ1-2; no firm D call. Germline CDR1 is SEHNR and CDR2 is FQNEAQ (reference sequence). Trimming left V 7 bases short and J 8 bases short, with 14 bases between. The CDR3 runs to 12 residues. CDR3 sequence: CASTLRRFGYTF. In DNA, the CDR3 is TGTGCCAGCACCCTGAGAAGATTCGGCTACACCTTC.

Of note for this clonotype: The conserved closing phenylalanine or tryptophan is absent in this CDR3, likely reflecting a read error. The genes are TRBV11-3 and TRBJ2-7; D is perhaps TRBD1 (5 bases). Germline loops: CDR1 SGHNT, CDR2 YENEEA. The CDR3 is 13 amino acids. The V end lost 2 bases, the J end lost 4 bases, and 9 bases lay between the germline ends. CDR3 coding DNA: TGTGCCAGCAGCTTATTTACAGGATACGAGCAGTACTAC. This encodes CASSLFTGYEQYY.

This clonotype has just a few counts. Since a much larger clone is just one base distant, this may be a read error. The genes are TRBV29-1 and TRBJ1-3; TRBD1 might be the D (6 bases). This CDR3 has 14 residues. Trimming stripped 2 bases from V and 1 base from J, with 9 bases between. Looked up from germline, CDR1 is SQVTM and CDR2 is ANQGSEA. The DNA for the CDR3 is TGCAGCGTTGAAAGGACAGCGTCTGGAAACACCATATATTTT. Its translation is CSVERTASGNTIYF.

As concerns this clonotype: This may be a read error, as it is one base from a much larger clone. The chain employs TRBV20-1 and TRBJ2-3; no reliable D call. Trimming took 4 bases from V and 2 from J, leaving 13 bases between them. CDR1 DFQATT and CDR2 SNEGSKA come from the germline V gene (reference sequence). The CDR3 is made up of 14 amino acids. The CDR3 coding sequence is TGCAGTGCTATGAACACCAGTTTCACAGATACGCAGTATTTT. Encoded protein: CSAMNTSFTDTQYF.

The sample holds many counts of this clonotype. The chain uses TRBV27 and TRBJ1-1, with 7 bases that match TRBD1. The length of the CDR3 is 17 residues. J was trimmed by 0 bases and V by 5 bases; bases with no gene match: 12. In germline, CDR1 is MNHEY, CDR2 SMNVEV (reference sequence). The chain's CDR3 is CASSPIVPGGVNTEAFF. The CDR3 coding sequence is TGTGCCAGCAGTCCAATAGTCCCAGGGGGGGTGAACACTGAAGCTTTCTTT.

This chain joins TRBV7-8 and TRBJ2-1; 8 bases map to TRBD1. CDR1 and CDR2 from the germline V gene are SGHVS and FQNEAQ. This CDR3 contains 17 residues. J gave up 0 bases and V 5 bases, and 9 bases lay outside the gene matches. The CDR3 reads CASSPWAGQGSYNEQFF. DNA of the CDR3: TGTGCCAGCAGCCCCTGGGCAGGACAGGGCTCCTACAATGAGCAGTTCTTC. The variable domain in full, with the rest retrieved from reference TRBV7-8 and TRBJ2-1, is GAGVSQSPRYKVAKRGQDVALRCDPISGHVSLFWYQQALGQGPEFLTYFQNEAQLDKSGLPSDRFFAERPEGSVSTLKIQRTQQEDSAVYLCASSPWAGQGSYNEQFFGPGTRLTVL.

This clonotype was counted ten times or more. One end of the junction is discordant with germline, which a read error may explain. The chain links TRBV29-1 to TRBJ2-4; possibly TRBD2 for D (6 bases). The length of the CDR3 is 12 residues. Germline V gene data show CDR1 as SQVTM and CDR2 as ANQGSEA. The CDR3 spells CSVEGDSDIQYF. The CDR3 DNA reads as TGCAGCGTCGAAGGGGACTCAGACATTCAGTACTTC.

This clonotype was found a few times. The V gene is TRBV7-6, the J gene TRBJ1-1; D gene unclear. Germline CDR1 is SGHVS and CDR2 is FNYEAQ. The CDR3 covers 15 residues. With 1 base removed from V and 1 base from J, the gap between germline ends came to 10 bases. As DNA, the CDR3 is TGTGCCAGCAGCTTAGATGCGGGCCCGAACACTGAAGCTTTCTTT. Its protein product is CASSLDAGPNTEAFF.